The 13 T cell receptor beta chains reported below all come from one sample, sequenced in a study of sequential checkpoint blockade in melanoma. Only in-frame clones appear in the TCRdb table, and some are missing; sequencing was by immunoSEQ multiplex PCR. The table has approximately 19,000 clones, approximately 26% seen once. Treatment of the sample: randomized to nivolumab then ipilimumab (arm A) or the reverse (arm B). The source was tumor tissue (inferred from file names), collected from a patient given nivolumab and ipilimumab in sequence. The receptors derive from a human donor with melanoma.

This clone has a handful of counts. The V and J genes are TRBV6-8 and TRBJ1-1, with a weak D call TRBD1 (5 bases). Trimming left V 5 bases short and J 7 bases short, with 14 bases between. Germline V lookup: CDR1 MNHGY, CDR2 SAAAGT. CDR3 length: 13 residues. In nucleotides, the CDR3 is TGTGCCAGCAGTCAACCTGGGACTGATGAAGCTTTCTTT. This codes for CASSQPGTDEAFF.

This chain links TRBV19 with TRBJ2-2; D remains unclear. The CDR3 length is 12 residues. Trimming shortened V by 7 bases and J by 4 bases, and 7 bases separated the two germline ends. From germline, CDR1 is LNHDA and CDR2 SQIVND (reference sequence). In DNA, the CDR3 is TGTGCCAGTACCTGGACCACCGGGGAGCTGTTTTTT. Translated, it gives CASTWTTGELFF.

The V call is TRBV6-1, the J call TRBJ1-2; TRBD1 matches at 8 bases. This CDR3 is 18 amino acids long. V gave up 0 bases and J gave up 4 bases; unmatched junction bases: 13. Germline lookup yields CDR1 MNHNS and CDR2 SASEGT. The CDR3 here is CASSEAAGGSPRGYGYTF. The CDR3 DNA is TGTGCCAGCAGTGAAGCGGCAGGGGGCTCACCGAGGGGCTATGGCTACACCTTC.

CDR3 loop: CATSEKRTAGANVLTF. The CDR3 coding sequence is TGTGCCACCAGCGAAAAAAGGACAGCTGGGGCCAACGTCCTGACTTTC. The chain is built from TRBV15 and TRBJ2-6, with D possibly matching TRBD1 (6 bases). Trimming stripped 5 bases from V and 2 bases from J, with 13 bases between. The CDR3 sequence is 16 residues long. The germline V gene has CDR1 LNHNV and CDR2 YYDKDF (reference sequence).

In this sample, this clone is medium-sized (0.01 to 0.1%). V is TRBV11-3 and J is TRBJ1-4, with no clear D. V lost 5 bases and J lost 5, with 15 bases in between. Per germline, CDR1 SGHNT and CDR2 YENEEA. The CDR3 has 15 amino acids. CDR3 residues: CASSRKGYENEKLFF. The CDR3 region has the DNA TGTGCCAGCAGCAGAAAGGGCTACGAAAATGAAAAACTGTTTTTT.

The chain recombines TRBV9 with TRBJ2-7, with D possibly TRBD2 on 5 matching bases. V was clipped by 3 bases and J by 5 bases, with 18 bases between them. The CDR3 totals 15 residues. Germline lookup yields CDR1 SGDLS and CDR2 YYNGEE. The CDR3 bases are TGTGCCAGCAGCGCCCAGGTTCGAGGGCTCGACGAGCAGTACTTC. It is translated as CASSAQVRGLDEQYF.

This clone was detected only a few times. V usage is TRBV6-8 and J usage is TRBJ1-1; 12 nucleotides align to TRBD1. Per germline, CDR1 MNHGY and CDR2 SAAAGT. The CDR3 consists of 15 residues. V lost 6 bases, J lost 7 bases, and 9 bases stayed unmatched. The CDR3 region is CASRTGTGGFLEAFF. CDR3 nucleotides: TGTGCCAGCAGAACCGGGACAGGGGGCTTCCTTGAAGCTTTCTTT.

V and J are TRBV10-2 and TRBJ2-2, with D possibly being TRBD1 (5 bases). V was trimmed by 3 bases and J by 3 bases, leaving 5 bases between them. Germline CDR1 and CDR2: WSHSY and SAAADI. CDR3 length: 13 residues. The CDR3 DNA is TGCGCCAGCAGTGACAGGGACACCGGGGAGCTGTTTTTT. Protein sequence: CASSDRDTGELFF.

This sequence joins TRBV18 and TRBJ1-1; TRBD1 matches 9 bases. The germline V gene encodes CDR1 KGHSH and CDR2 LQKENI. V was pared by 2 bases and J by 5 bases, with 3 bases of the junction left unmatched. The CDR3 spans 14 residues. CDR3 nucleotide sequence: TGTGCCAGCTCACCATACAGGGGGCAAACTGAAGCTTTCTTT. It specifies CASSPYRGQTEAFF.

The sample holds a few counts of this clone. The chain links TRBV6-8 to TRBJ2-1, with TRBD2 matching over 12 bases. The CDR3 has 12 amino acids. The trim removed 7 bases at V and 14 bases at J, leaving 6 bases unmatched. Per the germline V gene, CDR1 is MNHGY and CDR2 is SAAAGT. The CDR3 DNA reads TGTGCCAGCAAGAGGACTAGCGGGGAGGAGTTCTTC. Translated: CASKRTSGEEFF.

This clone came up a few times. The chain links TRBV12-5 to TRBJ2-7; TRBD2 agrees at 13 bases. The CDR3 has 19 amino acids. The germline V gene has CDR1 LGHNT and CDR2 FRNRAP. V was pared by 7 bases and J by 0 bases, with 15 bases of the junction left unmatched. The DNA of the CDR3 is TGTGCTAGTGTTTCTAAGGGACTAGCGGGGTTTAACAGCTCCTACGAGCAGTACTTC. This translates into CASVSKGLAGFNSSYEQYF.

This clone was seen a handful of times. The V and J genes are TRBV6-8 and TRBJ2-5; TRBD1 is a possible D gene (6 bases). Germline CDR1 MNHGY, CDR2 SAAAGT. The CDR3 covers 15 residues. The ends were cut back, 4 bases at V and 7 bases at J, with 19 bases in the middle. The DNA of the CDR3 is TGTGCCAGCAGTTCACCGGTGGGGAGAGGGGGGACCCAGTACTTC. Translation gives CASSSPVGRGGTQYF.

Many counts were recorded for this clone. CDR3 amino acids: CASSLALSGGYNEQFF. For the CDR3, the DNA is TGTGCCAGCAGCTTGGCCCTTAGCGGGGGCTACAATGAGCAGTTCTTC. The chain is built from TRBV7-6 and TRBJ2-1; 9 bases line up with TRBD2. CDR1 is SGHVS, CDR2 FNYEAQ, per germline. This CDR3 region has 16 residues. Unmatched junction bases numbered 6, after V lost 3 bases and J lost 3 bases.